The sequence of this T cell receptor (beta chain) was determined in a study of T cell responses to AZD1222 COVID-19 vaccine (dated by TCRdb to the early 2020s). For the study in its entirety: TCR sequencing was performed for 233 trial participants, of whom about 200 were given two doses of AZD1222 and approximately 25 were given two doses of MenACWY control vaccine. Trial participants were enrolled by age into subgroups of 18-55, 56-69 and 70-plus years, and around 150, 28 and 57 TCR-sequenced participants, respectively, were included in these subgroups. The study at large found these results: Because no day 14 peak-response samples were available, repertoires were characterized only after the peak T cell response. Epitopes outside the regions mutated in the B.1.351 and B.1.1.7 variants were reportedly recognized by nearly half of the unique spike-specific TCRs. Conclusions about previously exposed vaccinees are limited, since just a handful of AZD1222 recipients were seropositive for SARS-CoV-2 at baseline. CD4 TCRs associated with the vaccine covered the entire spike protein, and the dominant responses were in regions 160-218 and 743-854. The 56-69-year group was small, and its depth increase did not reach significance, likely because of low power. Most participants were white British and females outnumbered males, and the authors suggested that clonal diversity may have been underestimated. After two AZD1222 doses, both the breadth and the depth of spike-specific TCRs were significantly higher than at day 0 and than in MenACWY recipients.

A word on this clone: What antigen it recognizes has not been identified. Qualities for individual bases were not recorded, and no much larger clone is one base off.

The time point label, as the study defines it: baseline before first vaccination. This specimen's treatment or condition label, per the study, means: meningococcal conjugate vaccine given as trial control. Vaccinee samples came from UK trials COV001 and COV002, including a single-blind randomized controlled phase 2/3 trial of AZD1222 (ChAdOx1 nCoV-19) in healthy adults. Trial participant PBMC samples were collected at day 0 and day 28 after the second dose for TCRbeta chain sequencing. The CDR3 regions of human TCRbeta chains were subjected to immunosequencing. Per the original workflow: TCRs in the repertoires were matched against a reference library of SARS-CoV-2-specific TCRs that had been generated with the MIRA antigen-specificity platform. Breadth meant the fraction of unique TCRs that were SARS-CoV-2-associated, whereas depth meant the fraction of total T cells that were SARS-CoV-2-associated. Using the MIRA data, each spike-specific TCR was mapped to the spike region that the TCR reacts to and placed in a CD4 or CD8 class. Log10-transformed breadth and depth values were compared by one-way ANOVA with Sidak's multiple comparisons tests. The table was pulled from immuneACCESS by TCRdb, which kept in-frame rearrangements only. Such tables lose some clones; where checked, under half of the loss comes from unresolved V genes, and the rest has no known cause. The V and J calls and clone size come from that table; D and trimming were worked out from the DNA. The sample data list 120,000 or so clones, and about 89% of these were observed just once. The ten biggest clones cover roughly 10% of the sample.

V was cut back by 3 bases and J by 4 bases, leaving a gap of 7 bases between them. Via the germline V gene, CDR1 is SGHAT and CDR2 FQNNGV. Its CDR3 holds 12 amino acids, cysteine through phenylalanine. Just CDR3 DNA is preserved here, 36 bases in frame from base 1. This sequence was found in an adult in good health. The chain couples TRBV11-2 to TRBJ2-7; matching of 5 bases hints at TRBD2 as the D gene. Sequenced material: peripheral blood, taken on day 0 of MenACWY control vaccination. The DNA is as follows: TGTGCCAGCAGCTTGAGGGTATACGAGCAGTACTTC. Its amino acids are CASSLRVYEQYF.